The 21 T cell receptor beta chains reported below all come from one sample, sequenced in a study of T-cell reconstitution after alpha-beta-depleted transplantation in children. Unique molecular identifiers tagged the TCRbeta library. TCRdb re-derived calls from the PCR reads in MiXCR, one entry per CDR3 protein. The data hold roughly 610,000 distinct CDR3 sequences, with roughly a tenth observed a single time. Sample: PBMCs from the stem cell graft donor, taken from the stem cell graft. Receptors originate from a human donor who donated a stem cell graft to a child with acute myeloid leukemia.

At least ten counts were recorded for this clonotype. The gene calls are TRBV12-3 or TRBV12-4 and TRBJ2-5; 9 bases match TRBD1. The CDR3 has 14 amino acids. V was clipped by 5 bases and J by 8 bases; unmatched bases: 9. CDR3: CASSVRRTGDTQYF. The CDR3 DNA reads as TGTGCCAGCAGTGTCCGTAGGACAGGGGACACCCAGTACTTC.

The rearrangement joins TRBV7-2 to TRBJ2-2; 9 bases agree with TRBD1. Germline CDR1 is SGHTA and CDR2 is FQGNSA. CDR3 length equals 16 residues. V dropped 5 bases and J dropped 5; count of bases not matched to a gene: 9. CDR3 bases: TGTGCCAGCAGCCCCGGGACAGGGATGGGGACCGGGGAGCTGTTTTTT. Translating it yields CASSPGTGMGTGELFF.

V and J are TRBV4-3 and TRBJ1-1, with a tentative D call TRBD1 (5 bases). Trimming stripped 0 bases from V and 1 base from J, with 12 bases between. This CDR3 comprises 16 residues. Germline values: CDR1 LGHNA, CDR2 YSLEER. The CDR3 protein is CASSQDLGPKNTEAFF. The CDR3 DNA is TGCGCCAGCAGCCAAGATCTGGGACCCAAGAACACTGAAGCTTTCTTT.

This clonotype was counted many times. This chain links TRBV20-1 with TRBJ1-1; D call uncertain. Germline V gene sequence: CDR1 DFQATT, CDR2 SNEGSKA (reference sequence). Deletions cut 4 bases from V and 0 bases from J, with 15 bases between. The CDR3 totals 15 residues. The CDR3 DNA follows: TGCAGTGCTACCCTAGGGCTTCCGATGAACACTGAAGCTTTCTTT. It codes for CSATLGLPMNTEAFF.

This clonotype was seen at least ten times. The chain joins TRBV7-9 to TRBJ2-5, with D uncertain. Trimming took 1 base from V and 7 from J, leaving 13 bases between them. Germline V gene sequence: CDR1 SEHNR, CDR2 FQNEAQ (reference sequence). The length of the CDR3 is 14 residues. As DNA, the CDR3 is TGTGCCAGCAGCTTAGGAGATCGTAACGGGACCCAGTACTTC. Protein: CASSLGDRNGTQYF.

This clonotype was observed many times. The junction shows a germline mismatch at one end, possibly a read error. The chain joins TRBV7-2 to TRBJ1-1; D is unclear. The CDR3 loop spans 15 amino acids. Germline loops: CDR1 SGHTA, CDR2 FQGNSA. The CDR3 coding sequence is TGTGCCAGCAGCTTATTAAGTTTTAGCGACACTGAAGTTTTCTTT. It translates to CASSLLSFSDTEVFF.

The chain recombines TRBV6-5 with TRBJ2-1; D remains ambiguous. Germline-derived CDR1 and CDR2 are MNHEY and SVGAGI. This CDR3 is built from 17 residues. V was pared by 2 bases and J by 0 bases, with 14 bases between. The CDR3 bases are TGTGCCAGCAGTTACGCAATGACGGTTCCCTCCTACAATGAGCAGTTCTTC. This translates into CASSYAMTVPSYNEQFF.

This clonotype showed up just a few times. CDR3 coding DNA: TGTGCCAGCAGTCCCGGTGGAAGTCCTATCTCTGGAAACACCATATATTTT. Its translation: CASSPGGSPISGNTIYF. This chain connects TRBV6-1 to TRBJ1-3; D gene unclear. V shed 5 bases and J shed 0 bases, with 17 bases lying between them. The germline gives CDR1 MNHNS, CDR2 SASEGT. The CDR3 length is 17 residues.

This clonotype came up a few times. This chain uses TRBV6-2 or TRBV6-3 with TRBJ2-1, with 13 bases that match TRBD2. The CDR3 totals 15 residues. Germline lookup yields CDR1 MNHEY and CDR2 SVGEGT. V trimming: 7 bases; J trimming: 8 bases; junction bases outside the gene matches: 8. CDR3 sequence (DNA): TGTGCCAGCATCTCCGGGACTAGCGGGACCGATGAGCAGTTCTTC. Its translation is CASISGTSGTDEQFF.

The sample holds a few counts of this clonotype. CDR3 bases: TGTGCCAGCAGTTTCGGGGCAGGGGTGGAGGGAGAGACCCAGTACTTC. This codes for CASSFGAGVEGETQYF. V usage is TRBV27 and J usage is TRBJ2-5; D may be TRBD1 or TRBD2 (6 bases each). With 3 bases removed from V and 4 bases from J, the gap between germline ends came to 18 bases. Looked up from germline, CDR1 is MNHEY and CDR2 is SMNVEV (reference sequence). The CDR3 has 16 amino acids.

V is TRBV5-1 and J is TRBJ2-1; D gene ambiguous. This CDR3 contains 15 residues. V shed 4 bases and J shed 0 bases, with 11 bases lying between them. Germline loops: CDR1 SGHRS, CDR2 YFSETQ. DNA for the CDR3: TGCGCCAGCAGCGAACTACACACCTCCTACAATGAGCAGTTCTTC. This sequence encodes CASSELHTSYNEQFF.

The V gene is TRBV20-1, the J gene TRBJ2-2; 11 bases match TRBD2. In germline, CDR1 is DFQATT, CDR2 SNEGSKA (reference sequence). This CDR3 is built from 18 residues. The J segment lost 0 bases and the V segment lost 3 bases, leaving 9 bases of the junction unmatched. The CDR3 loop is CSARGWGLAEANTGELFF. The CDR3 DNA reads TGCAGTGCTAGGGGGTGGGGACTAGCGGAAGCGAACACCGGGGAGCTGTTTTTT.

The chain links TRBV28 to TRBJ1-5; 9 bases match TRBD1. From germline, CDR1 is MDHEN and CDR2 SYDVKM. The CDR3 length is 16 residues. Losses at the gene ends were 6 bases for V and 0 bases for J; bases not matched to a gene: 6. The CDR3 DNA reads TGTGCCAGCAGAACAGGGGGCAGTTCTAGCAATCAGCCCCAGCATTTT. This gives the protein CASRTGGSSSNQPQHF. Based on the CDR3 plus reference TRBV28 and TRBJ1-5, the full variable domain is DVKVTQSSRYLVKRTGEKVFLECVQDMDHENMFWYRQDPGLGLRLIYFSYDVKMKEKGDIPEGYSVSREKKERFSLILESASTNQTSMYLCASRTGGSSSNQPQHFGDGTRLSIL.

There are many counts of this clonotype. The chain combines TRBV7-2 with TRBJ2-5; possible D gene TRBD1, 7 bases. This CDR3 region has 12 residues. Trimming removed 5 bases at V and 10 bases at J, with 14 bases between. Germline CDR1 is SGHTA and CDR2 is FQGNSA. CDR3 DNA: TGTGCCAGCAGCCCAGGGGGGATTATCCAGTACTTC. Its protein is CASSPGGIIQYF.

This clonotype was recorded many times. The rearrangement joins TRBV7-3 to TRBJ2-4; possibly TRBD2 for D (6 bases). The germline V and J ends were trimmed by 2 bases and 3 bases, with 14 bases remaining between them. This CDR3 is built from 16 residues. Per the germline V gene, CDR1 is SGHTA and CDR2 is FQGTGA. DNA for the CDR3: TGTGCCAGCAGCTTAGGTCGGGGGTCAGGCAAAAACATTCAGTACTTC. This codes for CASSLGRGSGKNIQYF.

This sequence joins TRBV20-1 and TRBJ2-1; 11 bases match TRBD2. V lost 4 bases to trimming and J lost 0 bases; unmatched junction nucleotides: 14. This CDR3 contains 19 residues. Germline CDR1 is DFQATT and CDR2 is SNEGSKA (reference sequence). The CDR3 loop reads CSANWGLAGGVGSYNEQFF. The CDR3 DNA is TGCAGTGCTAATTGGGGTCTAGCGGGAGGAGTCGGCTCCTACAATGAGCAGTTCTTC.

This clonotype appeared a few times. CDR3 in amino acids: CASSLPPPGYGYTF. CDR3 nucleotides: TGTGCCAGCAGTTTACCCCCTCCCGGGTATGGCTACACCTTC. V and J are TRBV28 and TRBJ1-2; no firm D call. V dropped 2 bases and J dropped 5 bases, with 12 bases sitting between them. CDR3 length: 14 residues. CDR1 MDHEN and CDR2 SYDVKM come from the germline V gene.

This clonotype was seen ten or more times. The DNA of the CDR3 is TGCAGCGTTGAAGGACAGGGGATTGGAGCTTTCTTT. This codes for CSVEGQGIGAFF. The chain combines TRBV29-1 with TRBJ1-1, with 8 bases that match TRBD1. The V segment lost 1 base and the J segment 10 bases; nucleotides outside the gene matches: 5. The germline gives CDR1 SQVTM, CDR2 ANQGSEA. The CDR3 contains 12 residues.

Many counts were recorded for this clonotype. The chain uses TRBV24-1 and TRBJ2-3; no firm D call. The germline V and J ends were trimmed by 7 bases and 4 bases, with 17 bases remaining between them. The CDR3 spans 15 residues. CDR1 KGHDR and CDR2 SFDVKD come from the germline V gene. The CDR3 protein is CATSDKVAPADTQYF. DNA of the CDR3: TGTGCCACCAGCGATAAGGTGGCGCCCGCAGATACGCAGTATTTT.

This clonotype has a count of ten or more. The chain is built from TRBV20-1 and TRBJ2-5, with TRBD1 matching 11 bases. The V and J ends lost 2 bases and 5 bases, in that order; junction bases with no gene match: 4. Germline-derived CDR1 and CDR2 are DFQATT and SNEGSKA (reference sequence). The CDR3 covers 14 residues. CDR3 loop: CSARSRTGGETQYF. The CDR3 coding sequence is TGCAGTGCTAGATCCCGGACAGGGGGCGAGACCCAGTACTTC.

In this sample, this clonotype turned up a few times. The chain combines TRBV29-1 with TRBJ2-7; D gene unclear. Trimming shortened V by 0 bases and J by 1 base, and 7 bases separated the two germline ends. Per the germline V gene, CDR1 is SQVTM and CDR2 is ANQGSEA. This CDR3 has 13 residues. The CDR3: CSVEDQESYEQYF. As DNA, the CDR3 is TGCAGCGTTGAAGATCAGGAGTCCTACGAGCAGTACTTC.